This record concerns one T cell receptor (beta chain) sequence. TCRdb's copy holds only in-frame clones and misses some; the assay was immunoSEQ multiplex PCR. The table shows roughly 250,000 clones, with around 89% occurring only once. The sample is drawn from a study of blood T cell repertoires in COVID-19. Study at large: Sample material is recorded as cDNA or gDNA derived from T cells, B-cell-depleted T cells, or PBMCs.

Cohort placement rested on clinical history that participants reported themselves. V lost 5 bases to trimming and J lost 5 bases; unmatched junction nucleotides: 9. Per germline, CDR1 LNHDA and CDR2 SQIVND (reference sequence). CDR3 length: 15 residues. Sequencing was carried out using PBMCs or T cells enriched from blood (not recorded which). The origin of this receptor is a woman younger than 35 who had recovered from COVID-19. The rearrangement links TRBV19 to TRBJ2-1; TRBD1 aligns across 7 bases. The CDR3 DNA is TGTGCCAGTAGTGTCTTTGGGACAGCTAACAATGAGCAGTTCTTC. Translation: CASSVFGTANNEQFF.